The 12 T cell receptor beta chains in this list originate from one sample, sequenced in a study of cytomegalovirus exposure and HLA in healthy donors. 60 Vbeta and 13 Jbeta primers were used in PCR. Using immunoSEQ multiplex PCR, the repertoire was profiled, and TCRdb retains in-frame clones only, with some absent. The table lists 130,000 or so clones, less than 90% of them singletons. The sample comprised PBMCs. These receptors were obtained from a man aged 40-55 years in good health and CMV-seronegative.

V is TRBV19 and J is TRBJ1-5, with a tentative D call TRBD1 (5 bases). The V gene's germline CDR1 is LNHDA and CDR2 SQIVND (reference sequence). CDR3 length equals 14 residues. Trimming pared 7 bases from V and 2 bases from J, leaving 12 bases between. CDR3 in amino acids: CASKGTDGNQPQHF. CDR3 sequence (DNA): TGTGCCAGTAAGGGGACTGACGGCAATCAGCCCCAGCATTTT.

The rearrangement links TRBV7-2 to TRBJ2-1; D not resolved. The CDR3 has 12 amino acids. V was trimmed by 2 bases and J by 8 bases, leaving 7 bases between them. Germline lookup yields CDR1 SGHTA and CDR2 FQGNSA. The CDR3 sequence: CASSLWLDEQFF. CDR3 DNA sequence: TGTGCCAGCAGCTTATGGCTAGATGAGCAGTTCTTC.

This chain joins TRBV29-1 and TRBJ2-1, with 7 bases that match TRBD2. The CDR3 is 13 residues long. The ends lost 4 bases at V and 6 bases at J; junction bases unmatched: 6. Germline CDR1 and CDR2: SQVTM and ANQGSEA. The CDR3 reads CSVGRSGTNEQFF. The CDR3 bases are TGCAGCGTTGGGCGAAGCGGGACCAATGAGCAGTTCTTC.

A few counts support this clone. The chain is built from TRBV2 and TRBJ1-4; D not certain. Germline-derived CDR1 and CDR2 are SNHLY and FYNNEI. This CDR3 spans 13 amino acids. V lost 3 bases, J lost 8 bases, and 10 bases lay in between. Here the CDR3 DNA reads TGTGCCAGCAGTGAGGTGCGGGAGGAAAAACTGTTTTTT. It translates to CASSEVREEKLFF.

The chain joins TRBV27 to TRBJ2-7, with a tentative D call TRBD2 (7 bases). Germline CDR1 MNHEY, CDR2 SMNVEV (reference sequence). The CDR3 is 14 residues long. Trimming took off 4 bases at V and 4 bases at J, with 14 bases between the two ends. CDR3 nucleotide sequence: TGTGCCAGCAGTTATCGTAGGGGGGGTTACGAGCAGTACTTC. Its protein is CASSYRRGGYEQYF.

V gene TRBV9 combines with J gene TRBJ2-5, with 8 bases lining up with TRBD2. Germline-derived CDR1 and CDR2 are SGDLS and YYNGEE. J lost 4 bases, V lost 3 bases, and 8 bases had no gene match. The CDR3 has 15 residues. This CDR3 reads CASSATSGGLETQYF. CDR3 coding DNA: TGTGCCAGCAGCGCCACCTCGGGAGGGCTAGAGACCCAGTACTTC.

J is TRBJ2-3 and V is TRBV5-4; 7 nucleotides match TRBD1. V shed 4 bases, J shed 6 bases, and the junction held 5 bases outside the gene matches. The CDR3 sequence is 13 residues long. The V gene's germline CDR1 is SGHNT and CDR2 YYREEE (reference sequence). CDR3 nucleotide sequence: TGTGCCAGCAGCGACGACAGGGCGGATACGCAGTATTTT. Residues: CASSDDRADTQYF.

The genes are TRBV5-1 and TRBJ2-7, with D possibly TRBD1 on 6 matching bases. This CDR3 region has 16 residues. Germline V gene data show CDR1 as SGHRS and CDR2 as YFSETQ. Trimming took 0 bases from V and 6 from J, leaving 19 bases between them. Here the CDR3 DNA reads TGCGCCAGCAGCTTGGGAGCTTACAGGGAAAGGGGCGAGCAGTACTTC. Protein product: CASSLGAYRERGEQYF.

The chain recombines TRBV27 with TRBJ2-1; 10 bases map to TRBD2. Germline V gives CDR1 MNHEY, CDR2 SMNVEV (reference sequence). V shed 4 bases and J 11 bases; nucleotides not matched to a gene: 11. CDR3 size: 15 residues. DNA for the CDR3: TGTGCCAGCAGTTCCTGGGGGAGCGGGGGGGAGAAGCAGTTCTTC. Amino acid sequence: CASSSWGSGGEKQFF.

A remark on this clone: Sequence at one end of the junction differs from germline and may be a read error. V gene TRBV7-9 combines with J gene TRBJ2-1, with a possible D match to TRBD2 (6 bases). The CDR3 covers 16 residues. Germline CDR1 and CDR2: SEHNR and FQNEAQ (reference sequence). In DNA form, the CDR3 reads TGTTCCAGCAGCTTAGACCGGGGGAAGACCTACAATGAGCAGTTCTTC. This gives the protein CSSSLDRGKTYNEQFF.

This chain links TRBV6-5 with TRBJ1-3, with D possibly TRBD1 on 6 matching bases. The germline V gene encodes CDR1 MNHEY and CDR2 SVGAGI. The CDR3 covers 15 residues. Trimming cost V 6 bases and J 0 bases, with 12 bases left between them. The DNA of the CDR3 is TGTGCCAGCAGCCCAACAGGGAGCTCTGGAAACACCATATATTTT. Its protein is CASSPTGSSGNTIYF.

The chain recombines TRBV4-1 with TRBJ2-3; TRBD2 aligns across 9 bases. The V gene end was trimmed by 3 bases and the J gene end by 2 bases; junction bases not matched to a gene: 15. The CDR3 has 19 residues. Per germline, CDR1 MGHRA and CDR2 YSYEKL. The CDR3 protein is CASSQIGSGRGGHTDTQYF. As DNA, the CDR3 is TGCGCCAGCAGCCAGATTGGTAGCGGGAGAGGGGGGCACACAGATACGCAGTATTTT.